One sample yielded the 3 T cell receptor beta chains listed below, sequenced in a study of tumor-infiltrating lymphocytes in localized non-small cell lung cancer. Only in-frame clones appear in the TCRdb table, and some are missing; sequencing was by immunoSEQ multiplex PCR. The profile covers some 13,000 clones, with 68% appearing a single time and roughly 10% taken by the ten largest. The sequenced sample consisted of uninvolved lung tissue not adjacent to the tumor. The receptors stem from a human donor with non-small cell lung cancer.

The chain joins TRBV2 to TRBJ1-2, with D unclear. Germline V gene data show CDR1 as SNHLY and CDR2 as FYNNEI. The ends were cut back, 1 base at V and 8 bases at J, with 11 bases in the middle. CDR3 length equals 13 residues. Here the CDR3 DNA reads TGTGCCAGCAGTGAAGGGGAGGTAGACGGCTACACCTTC. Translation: CASSEGEVDGYTF.

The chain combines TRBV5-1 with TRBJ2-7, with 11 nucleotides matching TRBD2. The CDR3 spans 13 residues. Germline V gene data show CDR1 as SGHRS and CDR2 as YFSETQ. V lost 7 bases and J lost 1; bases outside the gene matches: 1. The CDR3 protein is CASGLAGSYEQYF. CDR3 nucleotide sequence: TGCGCCAGCGGACTAGCGGGTTCCTACGAGCAGTACTTC.

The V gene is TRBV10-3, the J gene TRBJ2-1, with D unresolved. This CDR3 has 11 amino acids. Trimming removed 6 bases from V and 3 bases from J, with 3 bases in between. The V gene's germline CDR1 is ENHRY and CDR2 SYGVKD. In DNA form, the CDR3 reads TGTGCCATCAGCTTCTACAATGAGCAGTTCTTC. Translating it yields CAISFYNEQFF.